These 14 T cell receptor beta chains came from one sample sequenced in a study of identical twins' blood T cells. TCRdb fed the 5' RACE reads into MiXCR, producing one record per CDR3 protein. The table includes hundreds of thousands of distinct CDR3 sequences, 28% detected once. Input material: PBMCs. The receptors stem from a woman between 18 and 55 years old in good health.

The rearrangement joins TRBV18 to TRBJ1-6; D is undetermined. This CDR3 comprises 15 residues. CDR1 is KGHSH and CDR2 is LQKENI in the germline V gene. Trimming left V 2 bases short and J 7 bases short, with 12 bases between. CDR3 sequence: CASSPTGADNSPLHF. In DNA, the CDR3 is TGTGCCAGCTCACCAACGGGTGCGGACAATTCACCCCTCCACTTT.

This clonotype was seen at least ten times. The J gene is TRBJ1-1, the V gene TRBV2; D not certain. Trimming left V 7 bases short and J 4 bases short, with 25 bases between. Per germline, CDR1 SNHLY and CDR2 FYNNEI. The CDR3 spans 17 residues. The CDR3 loop reads CASKLYSGNAKATEAFF. The DNA for the CDR3 is TGTGCCAGCAAATTGTATTCGGGGAACGCGAAGGCCACTGAAGCTTTCTTT.

This clonotype was detected only a few times. The chain links TRBV10-3 to TRBJ2-2; D call uncertain. Germline assignment: CDR1 ENHRY and CDR2 SYGVKD. V lost 11 bases and J lost 3, with 7 bases in between. The CDR3 runs 11 residues. The CDR3 nucleotides read TGTGCCGTCCTCGACACCGGGGAGCTGTTTTTT. Protein: CAVLDTGELFF.

This clonotype was detected ten times or more. The chain combines TRBV24-1 with TRBJ2-1; 7 nucleotides match TRBD2. The V and J ends lost 5 bases and 4 bases, in that order; junction bases with no gene match: 10. The CDR3 covers 16 residues. Per germline, CDR1 KGHDR and CDR2 SFDVKD. The CDR3 protein is CATSAPTSMGYNEQFF. CDR3 nucleotide sequence: TGTGCCACCAGTGCCCCGACTAGCATGGGGTACAATGAGCAGTTCTTC.

CDR3 sequence reads: CASTENNQPQHF. CDR3 sequence (DNA): TGTGCCAGTACCGAGAACAATCAGCCCCAGCATTTT. The chain is built from TRBV19 and TRBJ1-5; D is unresolved. Germline CDR1 is LNHDA and CDR2 is SQIVND (reference sequence). V was trimmed by 7 bases and J by 3 bases, leaving 7 bases between them. The CDR3 spans 12 residues. Combining the CDR3 with reference TRBV19 and TRBJ1-5 gives the whole variable domain DGGITQSPKYLFRKEGQNVTLSCEQNLNHDAMYWYRQDPGQGLRLIYYSQIVNDFQKGDIAEGYSVSREKKESFPLTVTSAQKNPTAFYLCASTENNQPQHFGDGTRLSIL.

This clonotype was counted between two and nine times. The CDR3 spells CASTTSWGGETQYF. CDR3 DNA: TGTGCCAGCACCACGTCTTGGGGGGGAGAGACCCAGTACTTC. V is TRBV9 and J is TRBJ2-5; 7 bases align to TRBD2. CDR3 size: 14 residues. Germline V gene lookup returns CDR1 SGDLS and CDR2 YYNGEE. The J segment lost 4 bases and the V segment lost 6 bases, leaving 9 bases of the junction unmatched.

This clonotype was found a few times. CDR3 DNA: TGTGCCAGCTCCTCGGGGACACCCATCTATGGCTACACCTTC. Its translation: CASSSGTPIYGYTF. V and J are TRBV18 and TRBJ1-2; D is possibly TRBD1 (6 bases). The CDR3 is made up of 14 amino acids. Germline V gene data show CDR1 as KGHSH and CDR2 as LQKENI. Trimming removed 6 bases from V and 4 bases from J, with 15 bases in between. The whole variable domain, filled in from reference TRBV18 and TRBJ1-2, reads NAGVMQNPRHLVRRRGQEARLRCSPMKGHSHVYWYRQLPEEGLKFMVYLQKENIIDESGMPKERFSAEFPKEGPSILRIQQVVRGDSAAYFCASSSGTPIYGYTFGSGTRLTVV.

This clonotype appeared many times. The chain uses TRBV5-6 and TRBJ2-6; D perhaps matches TRBD1 (5 bases). The V and J ends lost 2 bases and 0 bases respectively, with 9 bases between them. Germline V gives CDR1 SGHDT, CDR2 YYEEEE. The CDR3 runs 16 residues. CDR3 DNA: TGTGCCAGCAGCTTTCCGGACAACTCTGGGGCCAACGTCCTGACTTTC. Encoded protein: CASSFPDNSGANVLTF.

V and J are TRBV9 and TRBJ2-2; D is unresolved. The CDR3 has 16 residues. The ends were cut back, 4 bases at V and 4 bases at J, with 17 bases in the middle. Per germline, CDR1 SGDLS and CDR2 YYNGEE. The CDR3 is CASSKDLARVTGELFF. CDR3 in DNA: TGTGCCAGCAGCAAGGACCTTGCTCGTGTCACCGGGGAGCTGTTTTTT.

This clonotype has only a few counts. This rearrangement joins TRBV20-1 to TRBJ1-2, with 12 bases aligning to TRBD1. Germline CDR1 is DFQATT and CDR2 is SNEGSKA (reference sequence). This CDR3 comprises 16 residues. Trimming removed 3 bases from V and 5 bases from J; junction bases left unmatched: 10. DNA of the CDR3: TGCAGTGCTAGGGAGGGACAGGGGGCACGATCTTATGGCTACACCTTC. This translates into CSAREGQGARSYGYTF.

V is TRBV20-1 and J is TRBJ1-1; D remains unclear. The V gene's germline CDR1 is DFQATT and CDR2 SNEGSKA (reference sequence). The CDR3 totals 14 residues. V was clipped by 0 bases and J by 0 bases, with 8 bases between them. In DNA form, the CDR3 reads TGCAGTGCTAGAGAGGCGACATTGAACACTGAAGCTTTCTTT. Amino acids: CSAREATLNTEAFF.

As DNA, the CDR3 is TGCGCCAGCAGCTTTTTGTCCGGGGGAAGCTCCTACGAGCAGTACTTC. This gives the protein CASSFLSGGSSYEQYF. The chain employs TRBV5-1 and TRBJ2-7; possibly TRBD2 for D (6 bases). The CDR3 runs to 16 residues. The germline CDR1 and CDR2 sequences are SGHRS and YFSETQ. V was shortened by 2 bases and J by 0 bases, with 15 bases between the two germline ends.

The V gene is TRBV12-3 or TRBV12-4, the J gene TRBJ2-1; D may match TRBD1 or TRBD2 (5 bases each). Trimming pared 2 bases from V and 9 bases from J, leaving 11 bases between. This CDR3 has 13 amino acids. The CDR3 DNA is TGTGCCAGCAGTTTATGGGACGCGGCTGAGCAGTTCTTC. It specifies CASSLWDAAEQFF.

V gene TRBV7-6 combines with J gene TRBJ1-5; no reliable D call. Germline CDR1 SGHVS, CDR2 FNYEAQ. V was pared by 1 base and J by 7 bases, with 8 bases between. The length of the CDR3 is 13 residues. CDR3 protein: CASSLGSEQPQHF. The DNA of the CDR3 is TGTGCCAGCAGCTTAGGATCAGAACAGCCCCAGCATTTT. Together with reference TRBV7-6 and TRBJ1-5, the CDR3 gives the full variable domain: GAGVSQSPRYKVTKRGQDVALRCDPISGHVSLYWYRQALGQGPEFLTYFNYEAQQDKSGLPNDRFSAERPEGSISTLTIQRTEQRDSAMYRCASSLGSEQPQHFGDGTRLSIL.